The subject of this entry is one T cell receptor (beta chain). The antigen remains unidentified. Germline V gene sequence: CDR1 SGHTA, CDR2 FQGNSA. With 1 base removed from V and 3 bases from J, the gap between germline ends came to 15 bases. CDR3 size: 16 residues. Diagnostic decisions used clinical symptoms, serum thyroxine and TRAb, thyroid ultrasound and orbital computed tomography. Researchers took RNA transcripts and amplified the TCR beta CDR3 regions from them. The study used the HTBI primer set for a first-round RT-PCR of the TCR CDR3. TCRdb reprocessed the multiplex PCR reads with MiXCR, giving one entry per CDR3 protein. The table has some 340,000 distinct CDR3 sequences, roughly 13% seen once; the top ten hold roughly 35%. The sample originates from a study of T cells in Graves' hyperthyroidism and ophthalmopathy. General study results and limits: Model output signaled ophthalmopathy a median about 6.3 months ahead of onset.

Sequencing was done on a sample of blood. The receptor was isolated from a woman between 40 and 55 years old with Graves' ophthalmopathy. The V call is TRBV7-2, the J call TRBJ1-2; perhaps TRBD1 as D (5 bases). The CDR3 loop is CASSLGVQALDYGYTF. The CDR3 coding sequence is TGTGCCAGCAGCTTAGGGGTACAGGCGCTCGACTATGGCTACACCTTC.